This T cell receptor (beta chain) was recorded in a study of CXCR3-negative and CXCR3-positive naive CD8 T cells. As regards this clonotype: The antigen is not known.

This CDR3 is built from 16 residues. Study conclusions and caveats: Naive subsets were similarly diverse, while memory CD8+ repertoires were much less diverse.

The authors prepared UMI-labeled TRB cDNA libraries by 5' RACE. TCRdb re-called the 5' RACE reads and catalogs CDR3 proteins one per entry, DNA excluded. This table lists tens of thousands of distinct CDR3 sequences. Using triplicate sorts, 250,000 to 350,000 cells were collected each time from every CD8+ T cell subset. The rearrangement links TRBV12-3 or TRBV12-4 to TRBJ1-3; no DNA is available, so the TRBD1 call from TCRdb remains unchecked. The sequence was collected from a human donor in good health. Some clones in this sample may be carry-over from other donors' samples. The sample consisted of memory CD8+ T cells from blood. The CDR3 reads CASSLAGQGYGNTIYF.